The source of this T cell receptor beta chain is a study of T cell responses to AZD1222 COVID-19 vaccine. Study-level findings and limits: White British people made up most donors, females outnumbered males, and clonal diversity was possibly underestimated. After the peak T cell response, and only then, were repertoires sampled.

Assay: immunoSEQ multiplex PCR; the TCRdb copy retains only in-frame clones and omits some. The data show about 110,000 clones, roughly nine tenths seen once. In regard to this clone: Its antigen is unidentified.

The CDR3 spans 17 residues. Looked up from germline, CDR1 is LGHNA and CDR2 is YSLEER. V trimming: 4 bases; J trimming: 0 bases; junction bases outside the gene matches: 8. Specimen: peripheral blood, collected on day 0 of AZD1222 vaccination. The chain joins TRBV4-3 to TRBJ1-1; 10 nucleotides match TRBD1. The receptor comes from an adult in good health. Here the CDR3 reads CASSLLSGQGMNTEAFF. The CDR3 nucleotides read TGCGCCAGCAGCCTCCTCTCGGGACAGGGGATGAACACTGAAGCTTTCTTT.